This T cell receptor beta chain is from a study of blood T cell repertoires in COVID-19. Study information: The analysed material was cDNA or gDNA that came from T cells, B-cell-depleted T cells, or PBMCs.

Data came from immunoSEQ multiplex PCR; TCRdb stores just in-frame clones and leaves some out. Here the sample spans about 80,000 clones, 88% being singletons. Germline-derived CDR1 and CDR2 are SGHAT and FQNNGV. V lost 8 bases and J lost 2; bases outside the gene matches: 8. This CDR3 region has 14 residues. The sequenced sample was peripheral blood. This receptor was taken from a man aged 65 to 85 with acute or convalescent COVID-19. The J gene is TRBJ2-7, the V gene TRBV11-2; 8 positions match TRBD1. CDR3: CASERTGHTYEQYF. The CDR3 DNA sequence: TGTGCCAGCGAGAGGACAGGGCATACCTACGAGCAGTACTTC.